These T cell receptor beta chains were read from a single sample in a study of T cells in localized non-small cell lung cancer. Clones were sequenced by immunoSEQ multiplex PCR, and TCRdb holds only the in-frame ones, with some missing. In the table there are around 78,000 clones, more than 70% of which are singletons. The sequencing here drew on peripheral blood, taken before any cancer treatment. The receptors derive from a female donor at least 60 years old with stage I lung adenocarcinoma. The CDR3 runs from the conserved cysteine through the conserved F or W. A D gene is named only where the DNA matches it firmly. A row's size may be missing; if present it is once, few, many or a size class.

TGTGCCACGCGGACAGGCCGTACCCATTACTACGAGCAGTACTTC | CATRTGRTHYYEQYF | few | TRBJ2-7 | TRBV6-5 | TRBD1
TGTGCCAGCAGTTCCAGACAGGGGGAGAGCAAAAACATTCAGTACTTC | CASSSRQGESKNIQYF | few | TRBJ2-4 | TRBV27 | TRBD1
TGTGCCAGCAGCTCAAGCCTACAGGGTGAGGGTGGCTACACCTTC | CASSSSLQGEGGYTF | NA | TRBJ1-2 | TRBV7-3 | NA
TGTGCCACACGTGGGCTCGGTACTGGAAACACCATATATTTT | CATRGLGTGNTIYF | NA | TRBJ1-3 | TRBV6-5 | NA
TGTGCCAGCAGCTTAAGCTACAGGGGGCGCGATGAGCAGTTCTTC | CASSLSYRGRDEQFF | NA | TRBJ2-1 | TRBV7-2 | TRBD1
TGTGCCAGCAGTTTATTCTTCCCTCCGGGGCCAGGGAACACTGAAGCTTTCTTT | CASSLFFPPGPGNTEAFF | NA | TRBJ1-1 | TRBV27 | NA
TGTGCCAGCAGCTATCTAGCGGGGAATGAGCAGTTCTTC | CASSYLAGNEQFF | NA | TRBJ2-1 | TRBV5-4 | TRBD2
TGTGCCAGCAGCCCTGTGCGTCTAGACAATGAGCAGTTCTTC | CASSPVRLDNEQFF | NA | TRBJ2-1 | TRBV7-2 | NA
TGTGCCAGCAGCTTAGCGAGGCAGGCAAACACTGAAGCTTTCTTT | CASSLARQANTEAFF | NA | TRBJ1-1 | TRBV7-2 | NA
TGTGCCAGCAGCGCCGACAGCCCGGGGGGGGCCCAGTACTTC | CASSADSPGGAQYF | NA | TRBJ2-5 | TRBV9 | TRBD2
TGTGCCAGCAGCTTAGAAGGCGGATTCAATCAGCCCCAGCATTTT | CASSLEGGFNQPQHF | NA | TRBJ1-5 | TRBV7-9 | NA
TGTGCCAGCAGCTTTGAATCGAGTCCAGGGACAAATTCACCCCTCCACTTT | CASSFESSPGTNSPLHF | NA | TRBJ1-6 | TRBV7-2 | NA
TGTGCCATCAGTGCGACAGATTACGAGCAGTACTTC | CAISATDYEQYF | once | TRBJ2-7 | TRBV10-3 | NA
TGTGCCAGCAGCTTAGAGACTTTTCCCGACAGGGGCTATGGCTACACCTTC | CASSLETFPDRGYGYTF | NA | TRBJ1-2 | TRBV13 | TRBD1
TGTGCCAGCAGTTCTTTGTCCTCGGATCAGCCCCAGCATTTT | CASSSLSSDQPQHF | NA | TRBJ1-5 | TRBV6-5 | NA
TGTGCCAGCAGCTTGCGTATGGGTGGCTACACCTTC | CASSLRMGGYTF | few | TRBJ1-2 | TRBV5-4 | NA
TGTGCCAGTAGTATTCGTCAGGGCAATACCGGGGAGCTGTTTTTT | CASSIRQGNTGELFF | NA | TRBJ2-2 | TRBV19 | NA
TGTGCCATCAGTGGTCTAGCGTTCGATGAGCAGTTCTTC | CAISGLAFDEQFF | NA | TRBJ2-1 | TRBV10-3 | NA
TGTGCCATCAGTGAGGGGGTGAACACTGAAGCTTTCTTT | CAISEGVNTEAFF | NA | TRBJ1-1 | TRBV10-3 | NA
TGTGCCAGCAGTATAGCCGGGACAGGGGTTAGAGTAGATACGCAGTATTTT | CASSIAGTGVRVDTQYF | NA | TRBJ2-3 | TRBV27 | TRBD1
TGTGCCAGCAGTCGCGGGGCAGGGGGGTACGAGCAGTACTTC | CASSRGAGGYEQYF | many | TRBJ2-7 | TRBV6-5 | NA
TGTGCCAGCAGGAAGACAGGGGACAATTCACCCCTCCACTTT | CASRKTGDNSPLHF | NA | TRBJ1-6 | TRBV6-5 | TRBD1
TGTGCCAGTAGTATCCGGGACGGCGAGCAGTACTTC | CASSIRDGEQYF | few | TRBJ2-7 | TRBV19 | NA
TGTGCCAGCACCCGGACCAACGTCGGTCAGCCCCAGCATTTT | CASTRTNVGQPQHF | few | TRBJ1-5 | TRBV2 | NA
TGTGGGCAATCTAGTGCTAGGGCCTACGAGCAGTACTTC | CGQSSARAYEQYF | NA | TRBJ2-7 | TRBV25-1 | NA
TGTGCCAGCACTGGGGGCCCCGGGGACAGGGGGCGCGAGACCCAGTACTTC | CASTGGPGDRGRETQYF | NA | TRBJ2-5 | TRBV2 | TRBD1
TGTGCCAGCAGCTCGGGACTAGCGGGAGAGACCCAGTACTTC | CASSSGLAGETQYF | NA | TRBJ2-5 | TRBV5-4 | TRBD2
TGTGCCTGGAGTTCGGACAGGCCCTATGGCTACACCTTC | CAWSSDRPYGYTF | once | TRBJ1-2 | TRBV30 | TRBD1
TGTGCCAGCAGCACCCCCGGGACAGGGCTCAGCGAGCAGTACTTC | CASSTPGTGLSEQYF | NA | TRBJ2-7 | TRBV11-2 | TRBD1
TGTGCCACCCAACAGGGCCGCACAGATACGCAGTATTTT | CATQQGRTDTQYF | NA | TRBJ2-3 | TRBV5-4 | NA
TGTGCCAGCACCTATAGACCCGGACTAGCGGCACTCCCCGCCTACGAGCAGTACTTC | CASTYRPGLAALPAYEQYF | NA | TRBJ2-7 | TRBV6-4 | TRBD2
TGTGCCAGCAGCGTAGCTACACCGAGTTCACCCCTCCACTTT | CASSVATPSSPLHF | NA | TRBJ1-6 | TRBV9 | NA